The sequence of this T cell receptor (beta chain) was determined in a study of OX40 agonist ivuxolimab in advanced cancers. The germline V gene encodes CDR1 MNHNS and CDR2 SASEGT. V dropped 3 bases and J dropped 8; count of bases not matched to a gene: 8. This CDR3 is built from 14 residues. With baseline, cycle 4 day 1, and cycle 7 day 1 as timepoints, blood was sampled. This clone was found a few times. Some clones are missing from TCRdb's copy, which holds only in-frame ones; the method was immunoSEQ multiplex PCR. Of 70,000 to 100,000 clones in the sample, around 86% were seen once. This TCR derives from an adult with an advanced solid tumor such as melanoma, head and neck, liver or kidney cancer. The rearrangement uses TRBV6-1 and TRBJ1-2; the match to TRBD1 covers 8 bases. This specimen consisted of CD4+ or CD8+ T cells sorted from blood, obtained in a trial of the OX40 agonist ivuxolimab. The CDR3 DNA sequence: TGTGCCAGCAGTGATCCGGACAGGGCGAGCGGCTACACCTTC. Encoded protein: CASSDPDRASGYTF.